This entry concerns a single T cell receptor (beta chain). The germline CDR1 and CDR2 sequences are KGHSH and LQKENI. This CDR3 contains 14 residues. V was pared by 1 base and J by 0 bases, with 7 bases between. The source of the sample is a study of blood T cell repertoires in COVID-19. Background on the study: From the United States, Italy and Spain came samples of acute and convalescent COVID-19. The cDNA or gDNA used as material had been derived from T cells, B-cell-depleted T cells, or PBMCs.

In the source study's methods: Using reference gene primer amplification, nucleated cell counts were estimated. Libraries were prepared by immunoSEQ multiplex PCR; TCRdb keeps only in-frame clonotypes and omits some of them. V, J and clone size derive from that table, while D and trimming were established from the DNA sequence. The table includes approximately 110,000 clones, around 88% detected once. The V and J genes are TRBV18 and TRBJ2-7; D is unclear. This TCR was recovered from a human donor in a cohort sampled during active COVID-19. The sequenced sample consisted of peripheral blood. DNA of the CDR3: TGTGCCAGCTCACCACGGGCCAGCTCCTACGAGCAGTACTTC. This translates into CASSPRASSYEQYF.